This TCR beta chain was captured by sequencing in a study of shared clonotypes between healthy human individuals. For every subset, genomic DNA was evenly distributed across several immunoSEQ plates. Only in-frame clones appear in the TCRdb table, and some are missing; sequencing was by immunoSEQ multiplex PCR. There are 850,000 to 1,100,000 clones in the sample; 70% to 85% occur only once, and more than 0.85% lies in the top ten. Looked up from germline, CDR1 is MNHEY and CDR2 is SMNVEV (reference sequence). V lost 3 bases to trimming and J lost 4 bases, with 17 bases between them. This CDR3 has 16 residues.

Specimen: memory CD4+ T cells from PBMCs. Subset indicated: CD45RA-negative fraction. This clonotype was obtained from a man between 18 and 35 years old in good health. Some clones in this sample may be carry-over from other donors' samples. The J gene is TRBJ2-3, the V gene TRBV27; D may be TRBD1 (6 bases). The CDR3 coding sequence is TGTGCCAGCAGTTTGGGGGCCCGGGGAGCGTCAGATACGCAGTATTTT. It is translated as CASSLGARGASDTQYF.